This T cell receptor (beta chain) was identified during a study of radiotherapy plus CTLA-4 blockade in lung cancer. Findings of the study overall: Early shifts in blood T cell clones, with interferon-beta, reportedly predicted response best. Clones derived from tumor TCRs expanded in blood after radiotherapy plus ipilimumab.

Chemo-refractory metastatic non-small-cell lung cancer patients underwent focal radiation alongside CTLA-4 blockade with ipilimumab. This CDR3 is built from 18 residues. The J segment lost 5 bases and the V segment lost 1 base, leaving 12 bases of the junction unmatched. In germline, CDR1 is SGHTA, CDR2 FQGTGA. Turning to this clone: The antigen remains unidentified.

Assay: immunoSEQ multiplex PCR; the TCRdb copy retains only in-frame clones and omits some. The sample carries under 55,000 clones, about 81% recorded once. The sequence was obtained from a human donor with non-small cell lung cancer who had stable disease on radiotherapy plus ipilimumab. V gene TRBV7-3 combines with J gene TRBJ2-5; 11 nucleotides agree with TRBD2. The starting material was peripheral blood, obtained from a patient treated with radiotherapy plus ipilimumab. The CDR3 here is CASSLKLVAGGPDETQYF. As DNA, the CDR3 is TGTGCCAGCAGCTTAAAATTGGTAGCGGGAGGGCCCGATGAGACCCAGTACTTC.